Below are 14 T cell receptor beta chains sequenced from a single sample in a study of shared clonotypes between healthy human individuals. Clones were read by immunoSEQ multiplex PCR, and TCRdb kept only the in-frame ones, dropping some. The profile shows approximately 1,000,000 clones, around 78% of them singletons. The sample was memory CD4+ T cells from PBMCs. The subset denotes: CD45RA-negative fraction. The receptors here all came from a man aged 18-30 years in good health. Some clones in this sample may be carry-over from other donors' samples.

The genes are TRBV28 and TRBJ1-1; D is uncertain. The CDR3 is 12 amino acids. Germline CDR1 reads MDHEN; CDR2 reads SYDVKM. Trimming stripped 8 bases from V and 1 base from J, with 8 bases between. The CDR3 here is CASGVGNTEAFF. The CDR3 DNA reads TGTGCCAGCGGAGTAGGGAACACTGAAGCTTTCTTT.

The chain is built from TRBV5-6 and TRBJ2-5, with 7 bases fitting TRBD2. Germline assignment: CDR1 SGHDT and CDR2 YYEEEE. The CDR3 is 14 amino acids. The V gene end was trimmed by 0 bases and the J gene end by 4 bases; junction bases not matched to a gene: 3. The chain's CDR3 is CASSLGIAGETQYF. Here the CDR3 DNA reads TGTGCCAGCAGCTTGGGGATAGCGGGAGAGACCCAGTACTTC.

The chain uses TRBV5-1 and TRBJ2-3; no firm D call. Per the germline V gene, CDR1 is SGHRS and CDR2 is YFSETQ. V was shortened by 4 bases and J by 4 bases, with 10 bases between the two germline ends. The length of the CDR3 is 13 residues. The CDR3 loop is CASSVIPADTQYF. The CDR3, as DNA: TGCGCCAGCAGCGTGATCCCGGCAGATACGCAGTATTTT.

This clone was counted only a few times. The J gene is TRBJ2-2, the V gene TRBV27; D could derive from TRBD1 or TRBD2 (7 bases each). From germline, CDR1 is MNHEY and CDR2 SMNVEV (reference sequence). The CDR3 is made up of 18 amino acids. V shed 3 bases and J shed 5 bases, with 22 bases lying between them. The CDR3 nucleotides are TGTGCCAGCAGTTTGATCTCCGTGAGACAGGGAGGGACCGGGGAGCTGTTTTTT. Amino acids: CASSLISVRQGGTGELFF.

The genes are TRBV18 and TRBJ1-2, with D possibly being TRBD1 (6 bases). Germline V gene lookup returns CDR1 KGHSH and CDR2 LQKENI. V lost 4 bases to trimming and J lost 4 bases, with 13 bases between them. This CDR3 comprises 14 residues. CDR3 residues: CASSLEQGAYGYTF. The CDR3 nucleotides are TGTGCCAGCTCACTAGAACAGGGAGCCTATGGCTACACCTTC.

The J gene is TRBJ2-7, the V gene TRBV10-3; D might be TRBD2 (6 bases). V was shortened by 0 bases and J by 3 bases, with 15 bases between the two germline ends. Germline V gene data show CDR1 as ENHRY and CDR2 as SYGVKD. The CDR3 contains 16 residues. CDR3 amino acids: CAISESKAGSGYEQYF. The CDR3 DNA follows: TGTGCCATCAGTGAGTCTAAGGCGGGGTCGGGCTACGAGCAGTACTTC.

This clone appeared a few times. V gene TRBV5-1 combines with J gene TRBJ1-1; tentatively, D is TRBD1 (5 bases). CDR3 length: 16 residues. Germline CDR1 reads SGHRS; CDR2 reads YFSETQ. Trimming removed 2 bases at V and 1 base at J, with 15 bases between. The CDR3 is CASSLVPGTPNTEAFF. The CDR3 DNA is TGCGCCAGCAGCTTAGTACCAGGGACCCCGAACACTGAAGCTTTCTTT.

Comment on this clone: The junction and the germline gene differ at one end; a read error may be behind it. This chain links TRBV4-3 with TRBJ2-7, with unresolved D. This CDR3 is 13 amino acids long. CDR1 and CDR2 from the germline V gene are LGHNA and YSLEER. The CDR3 is CASSQDLGHPGQF. CDR3 DNA sequence: TGCGCCAGCAGCCAAGATCTCGGGCACCCTGGTCAGTTC.

This chain uses TRBV21-1 with TRBJ2-7. TRBV21-1 is an annotated pseudogene. This CDR3 is built from 10 residues. The CDR3 sequence: CASSGESSSF. The CDR3 DNA sequence: TGTGCCAGCAGCGGGGAATCTAGTTCCTTC.

Details on this clone: This specimen includes other DNA sequences encoding the same CDR3. This sequence joins TRBV5-1 and TRBJ2-2; possible D gene TRBD1, 6 bases. The CDR3 contains 14 residues. The V gene lost 0 bases and the J gene lost 5 bases, with 8 bases spanning the gap. Germline V gene sequence: CDR1 SGHRS, CDR2 YFSETQ. The chain's CDR3 is CASSLDRATGELFF. CDR3 sequence (DNA): TGCGCCAGCAGCTTGGACAGGGCTACCGGGGAGCTGTTTTTT.

This chain connects TRBV19 to TRBJ2-7; possible D gene TRBD2, 5 bases. The V gene's germline CDR1 is LNHDA and CDR2 SQIVND (reference sequence). V shed 1 base and J shed 0 bases, with 10 bases lying between them. CDR3 size: 15 residues. The CDR3 bases are TGTGCCAGTAGTATAGTGGCGGGCCTCTCCTACGAGCAGTACTTC. This codes for CASSIVAGLSYEQYF.

This clone has a single count. The V call is TRBV2, the J call TRBJ2-7; TRBD1 might be the D (5 bases). Germline CDR1 SNHLY, CDR2 FYNNEI. This CDR3 has 13 residues. Deletions cut 6 bases from V and 2 bases from J, with 11 bases between. The DNA of the CDR3 is TGTGCCAGCAGATGGGGCCCGACCTACGAGCAGTACTTC. It translates to CASRWGPTYEQYF.

The chain combines TRBV5-1 with TRBJ2-2; D might be TRBD2 (6 bases). The CDR3 runs 15 residues. Trimming pared 6 bases from V and 0 bases from J, leaving 12 bases between. The germline gives CDR1 SGHRS, CDR2 YFSETQ. CDR3 nucleotides: TGCGCCAGCACTACGGGAGATCCGAACACCGGGGAGCTGTTTTTT. It specifies CASTTGDPNTGELFF.

The chain combines TRBV18 with TRBJ1-2; 7 bases are a match to TRBD1. Germline loops: CDR1 KGHSH, CDR2 LQKENI. This CDR3 has 16 amino acids. The V gene end was trimmed by 2 bases and the J gene end by 6 bases; junction bases not matched to a gene: 12. The CDR3 region is CASSPASGQTFDGYTF. CDR3 DNA sequence: TGTGCCAGCTCACCAGCCTCGGGACAGACCTTCGATGGCTACACCTTC.